Sequencing of this TCR beta chain was carried out in a study of T cell repertoires in cytomegalovirus infection. General study findings and limits: Ex vivo, HLA-C-restricted CMV-specific TCR beta clonotypes prevailed over the rest of the response.

This clonotype has a count of ten or more. Its antigen is not identified. TCRdb re-derived calls from the reads in MiXCR, one entry per CDR3 protein. The table has more than 150,000 distinct CDR3 sequences, 15% to 20% seen once. Trimming at V came to 5 bases and at J to 3 bases, leaving 10 bases not matched to a gene. This CDR3 spans 16 amino acids. Germline V gene lookup returns CDR1 SNHLY and CDR2 FYNNEI. Sequenced: PBMCs. The clonotype was recovered from a human donor in good health (CMV status not recorded). Some clones in this sample may be carry-over from other donors' samples. The chain uses TRBV2 and TRBJ1-5; TRBD1 matches 7 bases. CDR3 DNA: TGTGCCAGCAGTCTACAGGGGCCCTCTTCCAATCAGCCCCAGCATTTT. Its protein is CASSLQGPSSNQPQHF. The full variable domain, with the rest looked up from reference TRBV2 and TRBJ1-5, is EPEVTQTPSHQVTQMGQEVILRCVPISNHLYFYWYRQILGQKVEFLVSFYNNEISEKSEIFDDQFSVERPDGSNFTLKIRSTKLEDSAMYFCASSLQGPSSNQPQHFGDGTRLSIL.